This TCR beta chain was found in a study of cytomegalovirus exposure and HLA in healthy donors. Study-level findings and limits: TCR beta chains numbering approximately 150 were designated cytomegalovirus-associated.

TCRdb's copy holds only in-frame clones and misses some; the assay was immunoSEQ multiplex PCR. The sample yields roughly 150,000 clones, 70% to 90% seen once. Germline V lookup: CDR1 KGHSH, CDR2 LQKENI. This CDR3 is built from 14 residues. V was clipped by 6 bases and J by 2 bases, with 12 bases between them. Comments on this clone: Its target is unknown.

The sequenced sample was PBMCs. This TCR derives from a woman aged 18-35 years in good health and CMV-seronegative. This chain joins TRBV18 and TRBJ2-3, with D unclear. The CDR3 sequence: CASSQRPYTDTQYF. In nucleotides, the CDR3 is TGTGCCAGCTCCCAGAGGCCTTACACAGATACGCAGTATTTT.